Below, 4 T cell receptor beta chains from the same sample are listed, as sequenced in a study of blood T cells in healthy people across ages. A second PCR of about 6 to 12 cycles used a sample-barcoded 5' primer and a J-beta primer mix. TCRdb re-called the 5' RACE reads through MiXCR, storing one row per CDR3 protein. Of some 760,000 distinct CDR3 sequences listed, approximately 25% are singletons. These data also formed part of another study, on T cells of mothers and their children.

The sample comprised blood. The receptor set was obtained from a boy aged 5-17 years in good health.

Written as DNA, the CDR3 is TGTGCCAGCAGCGAGGGACAGGGCGTGGGTAATCAGCCCCAGCATTTT. Protein product: CASSEGQGVGNQPQHF. J is TRBJ1-5 and V is TRBV7-8, with TRBD1 matching 9 bases. The V gene's germline CDR1 is SGHVS and CDR2 FQNEAQ. The V segment lost 5 bases and the J segment 4 bases; nucleotides outside the gene matches: 9. This CDR3 region has 16 residues.

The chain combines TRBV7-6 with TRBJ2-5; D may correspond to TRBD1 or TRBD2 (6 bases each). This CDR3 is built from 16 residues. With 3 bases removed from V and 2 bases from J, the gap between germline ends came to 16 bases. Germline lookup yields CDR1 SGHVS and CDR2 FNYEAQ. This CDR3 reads CASSFGGGSGQETQYF. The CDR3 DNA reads TGTGCCAGCAGCTTCGGGGGCGGGTCGGGGCAAGAGACCCAGTACTTC.

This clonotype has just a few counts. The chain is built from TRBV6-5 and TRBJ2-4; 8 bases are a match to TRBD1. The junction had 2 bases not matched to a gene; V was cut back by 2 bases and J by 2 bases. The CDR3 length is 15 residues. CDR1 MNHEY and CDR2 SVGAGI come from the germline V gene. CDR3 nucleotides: TGTGCCAGCAGTTACACAGGGGGACCCAAAAACATTCAGTACTTC. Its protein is CASSYTGGPKNIQYF.

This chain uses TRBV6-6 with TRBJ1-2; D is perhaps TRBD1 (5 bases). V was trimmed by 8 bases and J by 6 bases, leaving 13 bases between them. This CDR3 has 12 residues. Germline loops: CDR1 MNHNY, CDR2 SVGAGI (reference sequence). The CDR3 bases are TGTGCCAGCGGGGGACTTGCCAATGGCTACACCTTC. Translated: CASGGLANGYTF.